One and the same sample provided the 12 T cell receptor beta chains below, sequenced in a study of blood T cells in healthy people across ages. It was with a sample-barcoded 5' primer and a J-beta primer mix that a second PCR of roughly 7 to 11 cycles was run. Using its own MiXCR run on the 5' RACE reads, TCRdb lists one record per CDR3 protein. The sample contains 750,000 to 950,000 distinct CDR3 sequences, roughly 24% of which appear only once. This same sample was also taken into another study, of T cells of mothers and their children.

The sequencing input was blood. The receptors shown here come from a boy between 10 and 17 years old in good health.

This clonotype was seen only a few times. The chain couples TRBV3-1 to TRBJ2-5; no definite D call. The end of the DNA is better explained by TRBJ2-1, so the J call may be wrong. CDR1 and CDR2 from the germline V gene are LGHDT and YNNKEL (reference sequence). CDR3 length equals 12 residues. CDR3 protein: CASSPGPGGQFF. The CDR3 DNA reads as TGTGCCAGCAGCCCGGGCCCGGGCGGGCAGTTCTTC.

This clonotype has only a few counts. J is TRBJ2-5 and V is TRBV25-1; unclear D gene. V was cut by 3 bases and J by 11 bases, with 13 bases left in between. The germline CDR1 and CDR2 sequences are MGHDK and SYGVNS. The CDR3 sequence is 12 residues long. The DNA of the CDR3 is TGTGCCAGCAGTGACCCGTCCTACGCGCAGTACTTC. This translates into CASSDPSYAQYF. Looking up the rest from reference TRBV25-1 and TRBJ2-5 gives the full variable domain: EADIYQTPRYLVIGTGKKITLECSQTMGHDKMYWYQQDPGMELHLIHYSYGVNSTEKGDLSSESTVSRIRTEHFPLTLESARPSHTSQYLCASSDPSYAQYFGPGTRLLVL.

The V call is TRBV5-1, the J call TRBJ2-5; 13 nucleotides align to TRBD2. The end of the DNA is better explained by TRBJ2-1, so the J call may be wrong. CDR3 size: 16 residues. Germline V gene data show CDR1 as SGHRS and CDR2 as YFSETQ. The CDR3 loop is CASSLTSGGVYNEQFF. The CDR3 DNA reads TGCGCCAGCAGCTTAACTAGCGGGGGGGTCTACAATGAGCAGTTCTTC.

Only a few counts were recorded for this clonotype. The V gene is TRBV12-3 or TRBV12-4, the J gene TRBJ2-5, with D hard to call. The end of the DNA fits TRBJ2-1 better, so the J call may be wrong. The CDR3 has 13 residues. The chain's CDR3 is CASTTGLYNEQFF. CDR3 nucleotides: TGTGCCAGCACGACTGGGCTGTACAATGAGCAGTTCTTC.

V is TRBV11-2 and J is TRBJ2-2, with 8 nucleotides matching TRBD1. The CDR3 extends over 17 amino acids. V gave up 5 bases and J gave up 0 bases; unmatched junction bases: 8. CDR1 SGHAT and CDR2 FQNNGV come from the germline V gene. The CDR3 DNA reads as TGTGCCAGCAGCCTCACAGGGGGTACTTCGAACACCGGGGAGCTGTTTTTT. Amino acids: CASSLTGGTSNTGELFF.

In this sample, this clonotype turned up a few times. The DNA of the CDR3 is TGTGCCAGCACCTTGGGCCGGGTTAGGTCCCACGAGCAGTACTTC. Protein: CASTLGRVRSHEQYF. The chain recombines TRBV2 with TRBJ2-5; no clear D gene. The assigned J gene may be wrong: the sequence end matches TRBJ2-7 better. The germline V gene has CDR1 SNHLY and CDR2 FYNNEI. The CDR3 covers 15 residues.

This clonotype has only a few counts. The chain carries TRBV7-6 and TRBJ2-6; D possibly corresponds to TRBD1 (6 bases). CDR3 size: 17 residues. Germline assignment: CDR1 SGHVS and CDR2 FNYEAQ. Trimming removed 4 bases at V and 0 bases at J, with 13 bases between. The CDR3 bases are TGTGCCAGCAGCTGGTACAGGGTCGGCTCTGGGGCCAACGTCCTGACTTTC. It translates to CASSWYRVGSGANVLTF. The full variable domain, its missing parts supplied by reference TRBV7-6 and TRBJ2-6, is GAGVSQSPRYKVTKRGQDVALRCDPISGHVSLYWYRQALGQGPEFLTYFNYEAQQDKSGLPNDRFSAERPEGSISTLTIQRTEQRDSAMYRCASSWYRVGSGANVLTFGAGSRLTVL.

This clonotype was detected only a few times. V is TRBV5-1 and J is TRBJ2-1; 8 bases align to TRBD2. Trimming cost V 7 bases and J 1 base; bases outside gene matches: 7. Germline CDR1 and CDR2: SGHRS and YFSETQ. The length of the CDR3 is 15 residues. CDR3 sequence reads: CASAPASGSYNEQFF. The CDR3 nucleotides read TGCGCCAGCGCCCCCGCTAGCGGGTCCTACAATGAGCAGTTCTTC.

The genes are TRBV20-1 and TRBJ2-4; D is undetermined. The CDR3 extends over 12 amino acids. Trimming pared 5 bases from V and 9 bases from J, leaving 14 bases between. CDR1 and CDR2 from the germline V gene are DFQATT and SNEGSKA (reference sequence). CDR3 sequence (DNA): TGCAGTGCTGCCCTCGGGCTCCCCATTCAGTACTTC. It yields the protein CSAALGLPIQYF.

In this sample, this clonotype turned up a few times. The chain has TRBV20-1 and TRBJ2-3; TRBD2 agrees at 10 bases. Germline CDR1 DFQATT, CDR2 SNEGSKA (reference sequence). The trim removed 6 bases at V and 6 bases at J, leaving 15 bases unmatched. The CDR3 contains 16 residues. The CDR3 protein is CSAPSTSGVGSDTQYF. Written as DNA, the CDR3 is TGCAGTGCCCCCTCAACTAGCGGGGTTGGTAGTGATACGCAGTATTTT.

This clonotype was recorded a few times. The chain couples TRBV29-1 to TRBJ2-3; D may correspond to TRBD1 or TRBD2 (5 bases each). Deletions cut 6 bases from V and 0 bases from J, with 13 bases between. This CDR3 has 14 amino acids. In germline, CDR1 is SQVTM, CDR2 ANQGSEA. CDR3 DNA: TGCAGCGTCGGGCTAAGGGACAGCACAGATACGCAGTATTTT. Translating it yields CSVGLRDSTDTQYF.

This clonotype occurred a few times. This chain links TRBV7-2 with TRBJ1-4; possibly TRBD1 for D (5 bases). Trimming cost V 1 base and J 2 bases, with 14 bases left between them. The CDR3 has 17 residues. From germline, CDR1 is SGHTA and CDR2 FQGNSA. The CDR3 here is CASSLVVIGDTNEKLFF. The CDR3 DNA reads as TGTGCCAGCAGCTTAGTAGTTATAGGGGATACTAATGAAAAACTGTTTTTT.